This TCR beta chain was identified during a study of T-cell reconstitution after alpha-beta-depleted transplantation in children. Study-wide results and caveats: Some patients' high day-60 TCRbeta diversity was traced to surviving recipient T cells and thymic progenitors. Approximately two months post-transplant, alpha-beta T cells reportedly originated from several hundred expanded graft clones. T-cell numbers and diversity one year post-transplant derived largely from freshly generated T cells.

The sample holds many counts of this clonotype. Its specificity is unknown. There are 14 residues in the CDR3. Trimming took 4 bases from V and 0 from J, leaving 7 bases between them. For TCRbeta, the library was prepared with unique molecular identifiers. One entry per CDR3 protein results from TCRdb running MiXCR on the PCR reads. In the table there are around 270,000 distinct CDR3 sequences, roughly a tenth of which are singletons. The chain joins TRBV12-3 or TRBV12-4 to TRBJ2-1; D not resolved. The starting material was PBMCs, obtained before TCRalphabeta/CD19-depleted stem cell transplant. This TCR was recovered from a boy under two years old with acute myeloid leukemia, due to receive a stem cell transplant. The CDR3 coding sequence is TGTGCCAGCAGTTCAGGCTACTCCTACAATGAGCAGTTCTTC. Translating it yields CASSSGYSYNEQFF.